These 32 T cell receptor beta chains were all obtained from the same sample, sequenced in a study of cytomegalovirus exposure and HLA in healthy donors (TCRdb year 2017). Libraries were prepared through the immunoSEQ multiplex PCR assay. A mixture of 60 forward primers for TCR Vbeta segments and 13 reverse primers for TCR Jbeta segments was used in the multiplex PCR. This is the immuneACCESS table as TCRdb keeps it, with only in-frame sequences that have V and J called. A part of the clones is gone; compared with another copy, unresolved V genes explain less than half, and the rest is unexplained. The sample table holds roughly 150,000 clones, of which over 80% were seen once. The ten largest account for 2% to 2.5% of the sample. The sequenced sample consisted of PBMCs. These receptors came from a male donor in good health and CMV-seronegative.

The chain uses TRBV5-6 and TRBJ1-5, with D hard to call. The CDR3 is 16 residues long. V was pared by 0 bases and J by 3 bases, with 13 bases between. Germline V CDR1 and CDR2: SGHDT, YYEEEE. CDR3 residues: CASSLGRARTNQPQHF. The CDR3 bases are TGTGCCAGCAGCTTGGGGAGGGCAAGGACCAATCAGCCCCAGCATTTT.

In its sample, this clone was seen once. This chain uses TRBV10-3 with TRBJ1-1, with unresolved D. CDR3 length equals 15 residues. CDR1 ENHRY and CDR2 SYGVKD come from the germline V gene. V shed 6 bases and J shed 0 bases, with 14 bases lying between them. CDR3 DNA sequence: TGTGCCATCAGCCAGATGTCTGGCCTGAACACTGAAGCTTTCTTT. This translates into CAISQMSGLNTEAFF.

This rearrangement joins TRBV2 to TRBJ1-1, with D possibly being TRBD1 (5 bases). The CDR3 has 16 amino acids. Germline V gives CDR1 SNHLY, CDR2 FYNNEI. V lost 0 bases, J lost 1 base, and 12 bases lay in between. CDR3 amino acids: CASSEALIQGNTEAFF. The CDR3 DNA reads TGTGCCAGCAGTGAAGCGCTGATTCAGGGGAACACTGAAGCTTTCTTT.

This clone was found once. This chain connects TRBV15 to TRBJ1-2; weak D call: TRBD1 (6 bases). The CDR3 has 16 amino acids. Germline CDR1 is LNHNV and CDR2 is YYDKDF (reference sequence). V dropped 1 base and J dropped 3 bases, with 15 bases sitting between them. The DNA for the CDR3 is TGTGCCACCAGCAGAGGTCCGGGGGGGCAGGACTATGGCTACACCTTC. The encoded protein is CATSRGPGGQDYGYTF. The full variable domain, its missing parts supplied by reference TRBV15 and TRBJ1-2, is DAMVIQNPRYQVTQFGKPVTLSCSQTLNHNVMYWYQQKSSQAPKLLFHYYDKDFNNEADTPDNFQSRRPNTSFCFLDIRSPGLGDTAMYLCATSRGPGGQDYGYTFGSGTRLTVV.

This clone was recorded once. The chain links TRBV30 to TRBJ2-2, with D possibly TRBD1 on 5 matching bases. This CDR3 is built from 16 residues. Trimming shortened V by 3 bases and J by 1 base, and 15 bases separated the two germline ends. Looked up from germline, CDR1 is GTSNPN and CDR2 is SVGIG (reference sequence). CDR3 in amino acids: CAWRFKGRGNTGELFF. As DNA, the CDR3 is TGTGCCTGGAGGTTTAAGGGGCGAGGGAACACCGGGGAGCTGTTTTTT.

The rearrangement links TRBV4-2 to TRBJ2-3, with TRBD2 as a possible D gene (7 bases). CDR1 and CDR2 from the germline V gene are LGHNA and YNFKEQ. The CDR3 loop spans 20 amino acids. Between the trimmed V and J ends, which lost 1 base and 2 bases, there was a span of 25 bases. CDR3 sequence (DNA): TGTGCCAGCAGCCAAGCGGGGGGAGCGGCCGGGGGCATTTACACAGATACGCAGTATTTT. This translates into CASSQAGGAAGGIYTDTQYF.

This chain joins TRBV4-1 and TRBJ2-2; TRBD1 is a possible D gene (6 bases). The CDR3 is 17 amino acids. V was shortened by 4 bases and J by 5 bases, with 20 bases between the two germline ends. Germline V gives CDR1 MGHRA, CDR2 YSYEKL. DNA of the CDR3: TGCGCCAGCAGCCGCCTCCCAGGGGTCGGTCGGACCGGGGAGCTGTTTTTT. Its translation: CASSRLPGVGRTGELFF.

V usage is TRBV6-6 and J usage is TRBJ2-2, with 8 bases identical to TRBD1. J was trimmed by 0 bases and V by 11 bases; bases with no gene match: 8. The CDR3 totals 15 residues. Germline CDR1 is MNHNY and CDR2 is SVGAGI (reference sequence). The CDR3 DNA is TGTGCCGTTCCGACAGGGGCCACGAACACCGGGGAGCTGTTTTTT. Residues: CAVPTGATNTGELFF.

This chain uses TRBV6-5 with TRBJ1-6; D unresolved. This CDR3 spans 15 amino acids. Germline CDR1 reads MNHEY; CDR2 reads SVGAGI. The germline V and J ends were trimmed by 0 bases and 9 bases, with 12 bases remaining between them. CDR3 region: CASSYSIQRASPLHF. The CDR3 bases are TGTGCCAGCAGTTACTCGATCCAGCGGGCTTCACCCCTCCACTTT.

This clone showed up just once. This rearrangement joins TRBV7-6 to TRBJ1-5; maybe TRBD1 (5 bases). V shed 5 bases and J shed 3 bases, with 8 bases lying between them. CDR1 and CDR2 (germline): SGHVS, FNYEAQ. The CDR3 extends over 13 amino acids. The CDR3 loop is CASSRDSNQPQHF. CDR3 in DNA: TGTGCCAGCAGCCGGGACTCCAATCAGCCCCAGCATTTT.

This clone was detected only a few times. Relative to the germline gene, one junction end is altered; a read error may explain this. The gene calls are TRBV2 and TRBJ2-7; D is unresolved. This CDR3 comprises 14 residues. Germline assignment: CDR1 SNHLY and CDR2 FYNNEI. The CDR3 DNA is TGTGCCAGCAGGGTGTTATCGAGCTCCGACGAGCAGTACTTC. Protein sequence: CASRVLSSSDEQYF.

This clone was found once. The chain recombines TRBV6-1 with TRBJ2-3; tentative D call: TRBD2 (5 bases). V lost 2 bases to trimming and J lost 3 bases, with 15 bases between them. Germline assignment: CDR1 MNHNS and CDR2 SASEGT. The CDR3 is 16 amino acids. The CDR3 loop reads CASSERRRGNTDTQYF. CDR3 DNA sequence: TGTGCCAGCAGTGAACGGAGACGGGGAAATACAGATACGCAGTATTTT.

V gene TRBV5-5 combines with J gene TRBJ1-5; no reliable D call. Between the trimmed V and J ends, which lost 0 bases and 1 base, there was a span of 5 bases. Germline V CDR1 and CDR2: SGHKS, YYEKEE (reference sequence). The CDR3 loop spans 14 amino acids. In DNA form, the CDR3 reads TGTGCCAGCAGCTTGGTGTTAAGCAATCAGCCCCAGCATTTT. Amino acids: CASSLVLSNQPQHF.

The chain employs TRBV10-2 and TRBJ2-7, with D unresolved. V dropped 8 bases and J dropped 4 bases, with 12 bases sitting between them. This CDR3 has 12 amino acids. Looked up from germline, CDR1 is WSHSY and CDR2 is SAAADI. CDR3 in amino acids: CASGPGRYEQYF. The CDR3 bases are TGCGCCAGCGGGCCCGGCAGATACGAGCAGTACTTC.

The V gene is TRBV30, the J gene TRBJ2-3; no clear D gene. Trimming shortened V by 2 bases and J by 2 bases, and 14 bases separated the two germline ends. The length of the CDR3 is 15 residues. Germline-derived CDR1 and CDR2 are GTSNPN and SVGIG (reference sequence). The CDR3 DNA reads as TGTGCCTGGAGTAGTGGCAGAGACTCCACAGATACGCAGTATTTT. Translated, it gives CAWSSGRDSTDTQYF.

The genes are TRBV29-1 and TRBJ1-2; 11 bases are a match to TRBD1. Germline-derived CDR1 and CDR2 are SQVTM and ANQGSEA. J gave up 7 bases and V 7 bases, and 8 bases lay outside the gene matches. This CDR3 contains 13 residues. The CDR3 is CSARTGGAGGYTF. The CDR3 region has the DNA TGCAGCGCCCGGACAGGGGGCGCTGGTGGCTACACCTTC.

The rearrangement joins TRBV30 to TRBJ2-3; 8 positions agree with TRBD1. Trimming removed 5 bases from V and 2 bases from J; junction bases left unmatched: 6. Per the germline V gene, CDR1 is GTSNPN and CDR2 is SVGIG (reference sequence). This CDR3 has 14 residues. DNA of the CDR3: TGTGCCTGGGAACCGGGACAGGCCACAGATACGCAGTATTTT. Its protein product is CAWEPGQATDTQYF.

CDR3 in amino acids: CAWSRGRNQPQHF. The DNA for the CDR3 is TGTGCCTGGAGTCGGGGTCGGAATCAGCCCCAGCATTTT. This chain joins TRBV30 and TRBJ1-5; D not resolved. The germline V and J ends were trimmed by 2 bases and 4 bases, with 9 bases remaining between them. This CDR3 is 13 amino acids long. Germline CDR1 and CDR2: GTSNPN and SVGIG (reference sequence).

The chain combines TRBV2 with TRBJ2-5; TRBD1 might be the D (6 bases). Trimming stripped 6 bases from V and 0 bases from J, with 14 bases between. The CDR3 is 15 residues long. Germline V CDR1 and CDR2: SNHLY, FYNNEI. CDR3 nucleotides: TGTGCCAGCAGAAGACGGGACACCAACCAAGAGACCCAGTACTTC. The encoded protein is CASRRRDTNQETQYF.

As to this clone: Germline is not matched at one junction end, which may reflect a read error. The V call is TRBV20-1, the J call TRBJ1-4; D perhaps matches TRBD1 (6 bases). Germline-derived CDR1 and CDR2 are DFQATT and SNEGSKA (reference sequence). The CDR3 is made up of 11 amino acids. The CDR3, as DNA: TGCAGTGCTGGGGACCGGGACACCGAGGTTTTT. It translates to CSAGDRDTEVF.

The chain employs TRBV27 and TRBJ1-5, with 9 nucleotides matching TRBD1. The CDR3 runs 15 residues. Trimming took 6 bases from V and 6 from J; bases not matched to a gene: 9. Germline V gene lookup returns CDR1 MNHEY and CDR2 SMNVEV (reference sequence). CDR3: CASSPSDRGRQPQHF. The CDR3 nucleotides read TGTGCCAGCAGCCCATCGGACAGGGGTCGTCAGCCCCAGCATTTT.

CDR3 amino acids: CASSMGSYYEQYF. CDR3 DNA sequence: TGTGCCAGTAGTATGGGCAGCTACTACGAGCAGTACTTC. The chain employs TRBV19 and TRBJ2-7; D remains ambiguous. Germline-derived CDR1 and CDR2 are LNHDA and SQIVND (reference sequence). The CDR3 extends over 13 amino acids. The V and J ends lost 3 bases and 3 bases respectively, with 9 bases between them.

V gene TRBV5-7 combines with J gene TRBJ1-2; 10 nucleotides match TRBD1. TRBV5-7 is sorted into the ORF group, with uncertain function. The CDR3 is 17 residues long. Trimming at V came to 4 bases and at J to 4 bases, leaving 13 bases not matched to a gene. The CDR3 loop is CASSRDTRDRGPYGYTF. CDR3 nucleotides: TGTGCCAGCAGCAGAGACACCCGGGACAGGGGTCCCTATGGCTACACCTTC.

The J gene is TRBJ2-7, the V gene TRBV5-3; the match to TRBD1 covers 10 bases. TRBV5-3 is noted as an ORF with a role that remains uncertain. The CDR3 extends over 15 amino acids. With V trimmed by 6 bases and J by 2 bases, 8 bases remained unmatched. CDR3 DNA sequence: TGTGCCAGAATCCACTCCGGGACAGGGGCCTACGAGCAGTACTTC. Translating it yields CARIHSGTGAYEQYF.

CDR3 in amino acids: CSVEEGSTEANYGYTF. Here the CDR3 DNA reads TGCAGCGTTGAAGAAGGGAGTACGGAAGCTAACTATGGCTACACCTTC. The chain carries TRBV29-1 and TRBJ1-2; D remains ambiguous. CDR1 SQVTM and CDR2 ANQGSEA come from the germline V gene. The CDR3 is 16 residues long. V lost 0 bases and J lost 0, with 14 bases in between.

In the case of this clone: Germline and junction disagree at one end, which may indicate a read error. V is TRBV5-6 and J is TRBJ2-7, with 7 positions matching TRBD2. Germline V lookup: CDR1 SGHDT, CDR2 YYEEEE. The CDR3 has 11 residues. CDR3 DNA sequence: TGTGCCAGCGGGAGGGAGTACGGGCAGTACTTC. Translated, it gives CASGREYGQYF.

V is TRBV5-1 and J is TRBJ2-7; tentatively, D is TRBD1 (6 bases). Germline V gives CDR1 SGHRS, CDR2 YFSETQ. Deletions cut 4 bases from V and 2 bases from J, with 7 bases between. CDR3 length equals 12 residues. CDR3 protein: CASSKGAYEQYF. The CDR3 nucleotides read TGCGCCAGCAGCAAGGGGGCCTACGAGCAGTACTTC.

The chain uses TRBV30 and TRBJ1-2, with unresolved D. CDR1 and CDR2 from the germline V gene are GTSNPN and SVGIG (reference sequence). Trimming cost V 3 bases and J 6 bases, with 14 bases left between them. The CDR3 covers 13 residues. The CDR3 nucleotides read TGTGCCTGGAGGGCACTGGAGGTTCATGGCTACACCTTC. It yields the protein CAWRALEVHGYTF.

The CDR3 DNA follows: TGTGCCAGCAGTTATTCAGGGGCAGGGTACACAGATACGCAGTATTTT. It is translated as CASSYSGAGYTDTQYF. The genes are TRBV25-1 and TRBJ2-3, with D possibly matching TRBD1 (6 bases). Germline V gives CDR1 MGHDK, CDR2 SYGVNS. This CDR3 spans 16 amino acids. V was shortened by 5 bases and J by 2 bases, with 17 bases between the two germline ends.

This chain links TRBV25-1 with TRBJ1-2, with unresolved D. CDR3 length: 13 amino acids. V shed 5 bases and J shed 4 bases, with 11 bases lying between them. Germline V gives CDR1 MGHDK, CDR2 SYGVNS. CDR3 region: CASSIGDLYGYTF. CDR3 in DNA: TGTGCCAGCAGTATTGGAGACCTCTATGGCTACACCTTC.

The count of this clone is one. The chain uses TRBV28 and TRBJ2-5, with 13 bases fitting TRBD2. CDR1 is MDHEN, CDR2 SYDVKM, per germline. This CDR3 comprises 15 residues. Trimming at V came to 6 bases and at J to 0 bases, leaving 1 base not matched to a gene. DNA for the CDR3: TGTGCCAGCAGGACTAGCGGGGGGTACCAAGAGACCCAGTACTTC. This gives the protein CASRTSGGYQETQYF.

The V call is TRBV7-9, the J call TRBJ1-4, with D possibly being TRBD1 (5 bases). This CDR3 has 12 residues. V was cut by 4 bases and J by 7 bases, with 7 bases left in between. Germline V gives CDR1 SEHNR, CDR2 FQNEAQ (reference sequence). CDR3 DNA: TGTGCCAGCAGCTATCAGGGTGAAAAACTGTTTTTT. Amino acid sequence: CASSYQGEKLFF.